These 30 T cell receptor beta chains were all obtained from the same sample, sequenced in a study of blood T cell repertoires in COVID-19. The protocol was immunoSEQ multiplex PCR, while the TCRdb copy is restricted to in-frame clones and leaves out a portion. The sample holds 270,000 or so clones, 82% seen once. The sequencing input was peripheral blood. The receptors come from a woman aged 18-30 years with acute or convalescent COVID-19.

This clone was seen ten or more times. This chain links TRBV28 with TRBJ2-7, with TRBD1 matching 7 bases. After removal of 3 bases from V and 4 bases from J, the junction contained 3 bases not matched to a gene. Germline CDR1 and CDR2: MDHEN and SYDVKM. CDR3 length: 13 residues. The CDR3 here is CASSFGQDYEQYF. Here the CDR3 DNA reads TGTGCCAGCAGTTTTGGACAGGATTACGAGCAGTACTTC.

J is TRBJ1-1 and V is TRBV18, with D perhaps matching TRBD1 (5 bases). CDR1 is KGHSH, CDR2 LQKENI, per germline. Trimming left V 2 bases short and J 0 bases short, with 10 bases between. This CDR3 comprises 15 residues. The CDR3 region is CASSPGANMNTEAFF. The DNA for the CDR3 is TGTGCCAGCTCACCAGGGGCAAACATGAACACTGAAGCTTTCTTT.

This clone has more than one count but fewer than ten. V gene TRBV11-2 combines with J gene TRBJ2-1; 15 bases agree with TRBD2. The CDR3 loop spans 18 amino acids. V shed 5 bases and J 9 bases; nucleotides not matched to a gene: 14. Per the germline V gene, CDR1 is SGHAT and CDR2 is FQNNGV. The DNA for the CDR3 is TGTGCCAGCAGCGGACTAGCGGGAGGGAAGGTTGATGTGGGTGAGCAGTTCTTC. This codes for CASSGLAGGKVDVGEQFF.

The CDR3 coding sequence is TGTGCCAGCAGTTTAACAGGATACTATGGCTACACCTTC. Amino acid sequence: CASSLTGYYGYTF. The V and J genes are TRBV12-3 or TRBV12-4 and TRBJ1-2; possibly TRBD1 for D (5 bases). Trimming pared 2 bases from V and 3 bases from J, leaving 7 bases between. The CDR3 is 13 amino acids.

This clone was found a few times. The junction differs from germline at one of its ends, possibly a read error. V usage is TRBV6-5 and J usage is TRBJ1-6; D possibly corresponds to TRBD1 (5 bases). CDR1 is MNHEY, CDR2 SVGAGI, per germline. The CDR3 spans 15 residues. This chain's CDR3 is CASSYSDRTNSPLHF. CDR3 nucleotide sequence: TGTGCCAGCAGCTACTCTGACAGAACTAATTCACCCCTCCACTTT.

The J gene is TRBJ1-2, the V gene TRBV9; 8 nucleotides match TRBD1. Per the germline V gene, CDR1 is SGDLS and CDR2 is YYNGEE. The CDR3 is 13 amino acids. The V gene end was trimmed by 3 bases and the J gene end by 4 bases; junction bases not matched to a gene: 2. CDR3 DNA: TGTGCCAGCAGCGGAGGGACAGGCTATGGCTACACCTTC. This gives the protein CASSGGTGYGYTF.

In its sample, this clone was seen once. V and J are TRBV30 and TRBJ2-7; no clear D. CDR3 size: 13 residues. V was cut by 2 bases and J by 3 bases, with 11 bases left in between. The germline V gene encodes CDR1 GTSNPN and CDR2 SVGIG (reference sequence). The CDR3 is CAWSPGYGYEQYF. The CDR3 bases are TGTGCCTGGAGTCCGGGTTACGGCTACGAGCAGTACTTC. Full variable domain (remainder filled in from reference TRBV30 and TRBJ2-7): SQTIHQWPATLVQPVGSPLSLECTVEGTSNPNLYWYRQAAGRGLQLLFYSVGIGQISSEVPQNLSASRPQDRQFILSSKKLLLSDSGFYLCAWSPGYGYEQYFGPGTRLTVT.

This chain joins TRBV27 and TRBJ2-7; D remains unclear. Trimming stripped 5 bases from V and 3 bases from J, with 20 bases between. The CDR3 contains 16 residues. Per the germline V gene, CDR1 is MNHEY and CDR2 is SMNVEV (reference sequence). CDR3 in amino acids: CASSPSLVLSDYEQYF. The CDR3 DNA follows: TGTGCCAGCAGTCCATCTCTAGTGTTGAGCGACTACGAGCAGTACTTC.

The chain joins TRBV29-1 to TRBJ1-2; D possibly corresponds to TRBD1 (5 bases). There are 14 residues in the CDR3. Germline V lookup: CDR1 SQVTM, CDR2 ANQGSEA. V gave up 6 bases and J gave up 4 bases, with 18 bases separating them. The CDR3 DNA reads TGCAGCGTCCGTCGGCAGGGAAGCTCCTATGGCTACACCTTC. Residues: CSVRRQGSSYGYTF.

J is TRBJ2-1 and V is TRBV19; TRBD2 matches 10 bases. The CDR3 totals 14 residues. J lost 2 bases, V lost 7 bases, and 2 bases had no gene match. The V gene's germline CDR1 is LNHDA and CDR2 SQIVND (reference sequence). The CDR3 DNA reads TGTGCCAGTACTAGCGGGGGACCCTACAATGAGCAGTTCTTC. Amino acid sequence: CASTSGGPYNEQFF.

The CDR3 reads CASSHGTGGNTGELFF. As DNA, the CDR3 is TGCGCCAGCAGCCACGGGACAGGGGGAAACACCGGGGAGCTGTTTTTT. The chain couples TRBV5-1 to TRBJ2-2; 11 nucleotides line up with TRBD1. The germline V gene has CDR1 SGHRS and CDR2 YFSETQ. The CDR3 runs to 16 residues. The V gene end was trimmed by 4 bases and the J gene end by 2 bases; junction bases not matched to a gene: 4. Full variable domain (outside the CDR3, taken from reference TRBV5-1 and TRBJ2-2): KAGVTQTPRYLIKTRGQQVTLSCSPISGHRSVSWYQQTPGQGLQFLFEYFSETQRNKGNFPGRFSGRQFSNSRSEMNVSTLELGDSALYLCASSHGTGGNTGELFFGEGSRLTVL.

The rearrangement joins TRBV28 to TRBJ2-3, with a possible D match to TRBD2 (6 bases). V was clipped by 4 bases and J by 4 bases, with 24 bases between them. The CDR3 runs 18 residues. The germline CDR1 and CDR2 sequences are MDHEN and SYDVKM. The CDR3 protein is CASSSRPGRRESSDTQYF. The CDR3 DNA follows: TGTGCCAGCAGTTCCAGGCCGGGCCGGCGGGAAAGCTCAGATACGCAGTATTTT.

CDR3 in amino acids: CASSLGHQAAGNTIYF. The CDR3 region has the DNA TGTGCCAGCAGCTTAGGCCACCAAGCTGCAGGAAACACCATATATTTT. The J gene is TRBJ1-3, the V gene TRBV11-2; D is uncertain. Germline loops: CDR1 SGHAT, CDR2 FQNNGV. Trimming pared 1 base from V and 4 bases from J, leaving 14 bases between. This CDR3 has 16 amino acids.

This chain connects TRBV4-3 to TRBJ2-7; perhaps TRBD1 as D (6 bases). Germline-derived CDR1 and CDR2 are LGHNA and YSLEER. V was clipped by 0 bases and J by 1 base, with 10 bases between them. The CDR3 contains 15 residues. The CDR3 DNA reads TGCGCCAGCAGCCAAGACCCCAGGGGATCCTACGAGCAGTACTTC. Translating it yields CASSQDPRGSYEQYF.

The chain combines TRBV7-2 with TRBJ1-5; 7 bases are a match to TRBD1. This CDR3 is built from 15 residues. Looked up from germline, CDR1 is SGHTA and CDR2 is FQGNSA. V dropped 5 bases and J dropped 0; count of bases not matched to a gene: 4. The CDR3 spells CASSRQGGSNQPQHF. In nucleotides, the CDR3 is TGTGCCAGCAGCAGACAGGGAGGTAGCAATCAGCCCCAGCATTTT.

The chain combines TRBV29-1 with TRBJ1-5; a possible D gene is TRBD1 (6 bases). V was cut by 4 bases and J by 3 bases, with 10 bases left in between. CDR3 length equals 13 residues. Germline V gives CDR1 SQVTM, CDR2 ANQGSEA. CDR3 protein: CSVGWGHNQPQHF. The CDR3 DNA sequence: TGCAGCGTTGGTTGGGGGCACAATCAGCCCCAGCATTTT.

The rearrangement links TRBV5-1 to TRBJ1-3, with a weak D call TRBD1 (6 bases). Germline V gene lookup returns CDR1 SGHRS and CDR2 YFSETQ. The V end lost 2 bases, the J end lost 2 bases, and 11 bases lay between the germline ends. The CDR3 sequence is 15 residues long. CDR3 in amino acids: CASSFEAGAGNTIYF. CDR3 in DNA: TGCGCCAGCAGCTTTGAGGCAGGGGCTGGAAACACCATATATTTT.

V usage is TRBV5-5 and J usage is TRBJ1-1; possible D gene TRBD1, 6 bases. Trimming took 2 bases from V and 3 from J, leaving 14 bases between them. CDR1 and CDR2 from the germline V gene are SGHKS and YYEKEE (reference sequence). CDR3 length: 15 amino acids. CDR3 loop: CASSFPGPGDTEAFF. CDR3 bases: TGTGCCAGCAGCTTCCCCGGGCCAGGGGACACTGAAGCTTTCTTT.

This chain uses TRBV7-9 with TRBJ1-2; 7 bases are a match to TRBD1. CDR3 length: 14 residues. Trimming removed 3 bases from V and 4 bases from J; junction bases left unmatched: 5. Germline V CDR1 and CDR2: SEHNR, FQNEAQ (reference sequence). Here the CDR3 reads CASSLEGGPYGYTF. The DNA of the CDR3 is TGTGCCAGCAGCTTGGAAGGGGGCCCCTATGGCTACACCTTC. Filled out from reference TRBV7-9 and TRBJ1-2, the complete variable domain reads DTGVSQNPRHKITKRGQNVTFRCDPISEHNRLYWYRQTLGQGPEFLTYFQNEAQLEKSRLLSDRFSAERPKGSFSTLEIQRTEQGDSAMYLCASSLEGGPYGYTFGSGTRLTVV.

This chain connects TRBV7-6 to TRBJ2-7; 7 bases fit TRBD1. CDR1 is SGHVS, CDR2 FNYEAQ, per germline. V shed 2 bases, J shed 0 bases, and the junction held 4 bases outside the gene matches. The CDR3 runs 15 residues. Written as DNA, the CDR3 is TGTGCCAGCAGCTTAAGAGGGGGCCCCTCCTACGAGCAGTACTTC. Encoded protein: CASSLRGGPSYEQYF.

The chain is built from TRBV2 and TRBJ2-7; possibly TRBD2 for D (5 bases). The CDR3 loop spans 14 amino acids. Germline V gives CDR1 SNHLY, CDR2 FYNNEI. V lost 7 bases and J 5 bases, leaving 18 bases between the germline ends. The CDR3 region has the DNA TGTGCCAGCACCCCAGAAACTAGTTCCCACGAGCAGTACTTC. Protein: CASTPETSSHEQYF.

The rearrangement links TRBV28 to TRBJ2-5; no reliable D call. This CDR3 is built from 14 residues. The germline V gene has CDR1 MDHEN and CDR2 SYDVKM. V was cut by 1 base and J by 3 bases, with 9 bases left in between. For the CDR3, the DNA is TGTGCCAGCAGTTTATTATGGCAGAAAGAGACCCAGTACTTC. It translates to CASSLLWQKETQYF. Variable domain in full (rest from reference TRBV28 and TRBJ2-5): DVKVTQSSRYLVKRTGEKVFLECVQDMDHENMFWYRQDPGLGLRLIYFSYDVKMKEKGDIPEGYSVSREKKERFSLILESASTNQTSMYLCASSLLWQKETQYFGPGTRLLVL.

This chain connects TRBV2 to TRBJ1-2; 7 bases are a match to TRBD1. In germline, CDR1 is SNHLY, CDR2 FYNNEI. Losses at the gene ends were 7 bases for V and 2 bases for J; bases not matched to a gene: 13. CDR3 length equals 16 residues. In nucleotides, the CDR3 is TGTGCCAGCACCCATGGGACAGAATACTCAAACTATGGCTACACCTTC. Translated: CASTHGTEYSNYGYTF.

This chain links TRBV18 with TRBJ2-7; TRBD1 might be the D (6 bases). The CDR3 is 14 amino acids. V gave up 3 bases and J gave up 6 bases, with 15 bases separating them. Looked up from germline, CDR1 is KGHSH and CDR2 is LQKENI. The CDR3 DNA follows: TGTGCCAGCTCACCCCAACGAGGGACATCCGAGCAGTACTTC. Amino acid sequence: CASSPQRGTSEQYF.

The chain is built from TRBV7-8 and TRBJ2-7; the match to TRBD2 covers 11 bases. Germline V gives CDR1 SGHVS, CDR2 FQNEAQ. Germline trimming cut 1 base from V and 2 bases from J; bases unmatched to any gene: 4. This CDR3 comprises 16 residues. The CDR3 spells CASSLGGLADTYEQYF. The CDR3 DNA sequence: TGTGCCAGCAGCTTAGGGGGACTAGCGGATACCTACGAGCAGTACTTC.

The V call is TRBV7-9, the J call TRBJ2-1, with 7 bases lining up with TRBD1. CDR3 length equals 17 residues. Losses at the gene ends were 1 base for V and 4 bases for J; bases not matched to a gene: 10. Germline CDR1 is SEHNR and CDR2 is FQNEAQ (reference sequence). Here the CDR3 reads CASSLERPGQKYNEQFF. CDR3 in DNA: TGTGCCAGCAGCTTAGAGAGACCGGGACAGAAGTACAATGAGCAGTTCTTC. Variable domain in full (rest from reference TRBV7-9 and TRBJ2-1): DTGVSQNPRHKITKRGQNVTFRCDPISEHNRLYWYRQTLGQGPEFLTYFQNEAQLEKSRLLSDRFSAERPKGSFSTLEIQRTEQGDSAMYLCASSLERPGQKYNEQFFGPGTRLTVL.

The genes are TRBV4-3 and TRBJ1-1; a weak D match, TRBD1 (6 bases). V lost 3 bases and J lost 4, with 15 bases in between. CDR1 is LGHNA, CDR2 YSLEER, per germline. The CDR3 totals 15 residues. The chain's CDR3 is CASSHLTGMPTEAFF. In DNA, the CDR3 is TGCGCCAGCAGCCACCTTACAGGGATGCCCACTGAAGCTTTCTTT.

J is TRBJ2-7 and V is TRBV6-5; weak D call: TRBD2 (5 bases). The CDR3 totals 15 residues. V lost 4 bases to trimming and J lost 3 bases, with 16 bases between them. The germline V gene has CDR1 MNHEY and CDR2 SVGAGI. The CDR3 loop is CASSSSDYLRYEQYF. CDR3 bases: TGTGCCAGCAGTTCCTCAGACTACCTTCGCTACGAGCAGTACTTC.

V usage is TRBV11-3 and J usage is TRBJ2-1; TRBD1 aligns across 9 bases. Germline values: CDR1 SGHNT, CDR2 YENEEA. The J segment lost 8 bases and the V segment lost 5 bases, leaving 7 bases of the junction unmatched. The CDR3 sequence is 14 residues long. Here the CDR3 reads CASSPSTGGDEQFF. The CDR3 bases are TGTGCCAGCAGCCCATCGACAGGGGGGGATGAGCAGTTCTTC.

The chain has TRBV7-2 and TRBJ2-7, with 9 bases aligning to TRBD2. V was clipped by 5 bases and J by 5 bases; unmatched bases: 13. Germline-derived CDR1 and CDR2 are SGHTA and FQGNSA. This CDR3 is 16 amino acids long. The CDR3: CASSTQMAGGPHEQYF. In DNA form, the CDR3 reads TGTGCCAGCAGCACCCAGATGGCGGGAGGGCCCCACGAGCAGTACTTC.